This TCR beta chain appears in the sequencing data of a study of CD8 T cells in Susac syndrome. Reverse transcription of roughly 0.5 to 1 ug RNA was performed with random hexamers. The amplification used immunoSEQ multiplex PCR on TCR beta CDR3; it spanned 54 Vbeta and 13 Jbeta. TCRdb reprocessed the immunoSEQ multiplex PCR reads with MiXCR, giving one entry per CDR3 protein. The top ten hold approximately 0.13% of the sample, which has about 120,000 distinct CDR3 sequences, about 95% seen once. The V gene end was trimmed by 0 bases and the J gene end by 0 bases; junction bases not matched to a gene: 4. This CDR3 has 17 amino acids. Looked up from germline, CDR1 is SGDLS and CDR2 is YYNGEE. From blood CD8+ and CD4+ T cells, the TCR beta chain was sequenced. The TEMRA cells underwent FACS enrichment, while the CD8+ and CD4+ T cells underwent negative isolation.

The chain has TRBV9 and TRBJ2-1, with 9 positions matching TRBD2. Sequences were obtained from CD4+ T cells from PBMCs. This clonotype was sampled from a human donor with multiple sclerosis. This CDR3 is CASSVAAGGHSYNEQFF. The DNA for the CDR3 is TGTGCCAGCAGCGTAGCAGCGGGGGGACACTCCTACAATGAGCAGTTCTTC.